This T cell receptor beta chain was found in a study of cytomegalovirus exposure and HLA in healthy donors. Study findings and constraints: A later analysis linked about 17,000 TCR beta sequences to HLA alleles at 0.05 false discovery rate. Accurate prediction of most subjects' HLA-A and HLA-B alleles from TCR beta sequences was reported.

The table lists this clone with a count of one. Antigen specificity is unknown. The PCR contained 60 Vbeta and 13 Jbeta primers. Clones were read by immunoSEQ multiplex PCR, and TCRdb kept only the in-frame ones, dropping some. The sample consists of around 210,000 clones, more than 65% of them appearing once. Sequencing was performed on PBMCs. The TCR originated in a man aged 50 to 59 in good health and CMV-seronegative.

DNA of the CDR3: TGTGCCAGCAGCTTAACCGGGACAGGAATTGAGCAGTTCTTC. As protein: CASSLTGTGIEQFF. The chain joins TRBV27 to TRBJ2-1; TRBD1 agrees at 8 bases. Germline V gene sequence: CDR1 MNHEY, CDR2 SMNVEV (reference sequence). V was clipped by 6 bases and J by 9 bases; unmatched bases: 10. The CDR3 totals 14 residues.